This T cell receptor beta chain was identified in a study of OX40 agonist ivuxolimab in advanced cancers. Study information: Ivuxolimab, an agonistic anti-OX40 (CD134) antibody, was given to patients.

Remarks on this clone: Its antigen remains unidentified.

Sequencing used immunoSEQ multiplex PCR; TCRdb keeps in-frame clones, though not all of them. This repertoire shows 74,000 or so clones, roughly 84% found once; its top ten account for approximately 2%. CDR1 and CDR2 from the germline V gene are SGDLS and YYNGEE. Trimming shortened V by 4 bases and J by 0 bases, and 11 bases separated the two germline ends. The CDR3 sequence is 15 residues long. Study-wide findings and caveats: Partial responders at 0.1-3.0 mg/kg showed near-lowest clonal expansion.

The chain links TRBV9 to TRBJ1-3; no definite D call. Sample: CD4+ or CD8+ T cells sorted from blood, taken in a trial of the OX40 agonist ivuxolimab. The TCR comes from an adult with an advanced solid tumor such as melanoma, head and neck, liver or kidney cancer. The CDR3, as DNA: TGTGCCAGCAGCCCCTGGGCCAGCTCTGGAAACACCATATATTTT. Protein product: CASSPWASSGNTIYF.